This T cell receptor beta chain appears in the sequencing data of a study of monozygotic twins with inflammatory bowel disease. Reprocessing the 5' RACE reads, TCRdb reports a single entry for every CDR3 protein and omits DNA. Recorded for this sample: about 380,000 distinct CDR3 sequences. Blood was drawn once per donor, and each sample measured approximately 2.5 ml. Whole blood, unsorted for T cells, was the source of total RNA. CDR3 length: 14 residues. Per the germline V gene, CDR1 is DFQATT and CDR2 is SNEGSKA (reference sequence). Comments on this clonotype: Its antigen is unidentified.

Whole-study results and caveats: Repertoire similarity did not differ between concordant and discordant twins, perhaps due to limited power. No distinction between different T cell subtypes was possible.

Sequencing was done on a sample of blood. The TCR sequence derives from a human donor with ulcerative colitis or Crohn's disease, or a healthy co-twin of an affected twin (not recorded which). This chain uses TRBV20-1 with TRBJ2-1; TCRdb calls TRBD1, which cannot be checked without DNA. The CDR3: CSATAAVYSGGQFF.